The subject of this entry is one TCR beta chain. Antigen specificity is unknown. This record comes from a study of T cell responses to AZD1222 COVID-19 vaccine. The V gene's germline CDR1 is GTSNPN and CDR2 SVGIG (reference sequence). V was pared by 2 bases and J by 8 bases, with 15 bases between. The CDR3 runs to 14 residues. Repertoires were generated with immunoSEQ multiplex PCR, while TCRdb's copy carries only in-frame clones and drops some. This table lists 150,000 or so clones. Broader study findings: Spike-wide vaccine-associated CD4 TCRs dominated at 160-218 and 743-854. Nearly half of the spike-specific TCRs reportedly recognize variant regions that carry no mutations. Spike-specific TCR breadth rose after two AZD1222 doses, and depth rose as well. The donors showed a predominance of white British ancestry and of females, with possible underestimation of clonal diversity.

The chain carries TRBV30 and TRBJ1-4, with no clear D. The origin of this receptor is an adult in good health. Sample: peripheral blood. The CDR3 DNA follows: TGTGCCTGGAGTCCCCCCGGGTCTGGCGAAAAACTGTTTTTT. As protein: CAWSPPGSGEKLFF.